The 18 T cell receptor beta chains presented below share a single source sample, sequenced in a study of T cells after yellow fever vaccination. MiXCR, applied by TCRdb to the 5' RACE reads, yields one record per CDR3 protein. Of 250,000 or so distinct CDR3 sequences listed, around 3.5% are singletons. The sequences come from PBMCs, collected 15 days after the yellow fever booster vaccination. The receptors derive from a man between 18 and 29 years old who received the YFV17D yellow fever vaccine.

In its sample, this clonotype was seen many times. The CDR3 is CASSRYYRGPGYTF. The CDR3 region has the DNA TGTGCCAGCAGCAGATACTACAGGGGGCCTGGCTACACCTTC. The J gene is TRBJ1-2, the V gene TRBV5-6, with TRBD1 matching over 9 bases. CDR1 is SGHDT, CDR2 YYEEEE, per germline. The CDR3 loop spans 14 amino acids. V was clipped by 4 bases and J by 7 bases; unmatched bases: 8. The full variable domain, completed using reference TRBV5-6 and TRBJ1-2, is DAGVTQSPTHLIKTRGQQVTLRCSPKSGHDTVSWYQQALGQGPQFIFQYYEEEERQRGNFPDRFSGHQFPNYSSELNVNALLLGDSALYLCASSRYYRGPGYTFGSGTRLTVV.

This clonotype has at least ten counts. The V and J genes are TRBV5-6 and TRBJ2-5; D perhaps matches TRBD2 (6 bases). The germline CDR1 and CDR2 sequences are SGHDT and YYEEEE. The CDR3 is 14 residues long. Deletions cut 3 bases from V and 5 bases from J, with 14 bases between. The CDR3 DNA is TGTGCCAGCAGCTCTAACCTGGGGGGTGAGACCCAGTACTTC. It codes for CASSSNLGGETQYF.

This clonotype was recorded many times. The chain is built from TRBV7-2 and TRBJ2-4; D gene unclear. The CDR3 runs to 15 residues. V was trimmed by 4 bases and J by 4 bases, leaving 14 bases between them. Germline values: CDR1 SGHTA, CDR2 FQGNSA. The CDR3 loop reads CASSSEENTKNIQYF. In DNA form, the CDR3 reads TGTGCCAGCAGCTCTGAGGAAAACACAAAAAACATTCAGTACTTC.

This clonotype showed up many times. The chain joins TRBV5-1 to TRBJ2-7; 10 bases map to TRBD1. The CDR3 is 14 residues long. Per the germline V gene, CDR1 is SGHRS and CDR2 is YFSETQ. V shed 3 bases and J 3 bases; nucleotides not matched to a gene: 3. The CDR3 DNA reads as TGCGCCAGCAGCTGGGGACAGGGGAACTACGAGCAGTACTTC. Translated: CASSWGQGNYEQYF. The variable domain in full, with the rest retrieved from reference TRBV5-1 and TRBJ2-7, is KAGVTQTPRYLIKTRGQQVTLSCSPISGHRSVSWYQQTPGQGLQFLFEYFSETQRNKGNFPGRFSGRQFSNSRSEMNVSTLELGDSALYLCASSWGQGNYEQYFGPGTRLTVT.

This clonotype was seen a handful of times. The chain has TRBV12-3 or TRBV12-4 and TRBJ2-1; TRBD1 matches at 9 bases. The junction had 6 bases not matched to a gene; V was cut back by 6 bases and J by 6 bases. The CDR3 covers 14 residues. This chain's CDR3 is CASRPGTGFNEQFF. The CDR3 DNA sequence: TGTGCCAGCAGGCCCGGGACAGGGTTCAATGAGCAGTTCTTC.

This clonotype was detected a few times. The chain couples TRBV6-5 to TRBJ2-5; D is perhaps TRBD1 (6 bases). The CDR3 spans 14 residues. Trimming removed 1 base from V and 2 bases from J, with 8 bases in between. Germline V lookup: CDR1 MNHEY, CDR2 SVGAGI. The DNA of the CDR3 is TGTGCCAGCAGTTACTTTGACAGGCAAGAGACCCAGTACTTC. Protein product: CASSYFDRQETQYF.

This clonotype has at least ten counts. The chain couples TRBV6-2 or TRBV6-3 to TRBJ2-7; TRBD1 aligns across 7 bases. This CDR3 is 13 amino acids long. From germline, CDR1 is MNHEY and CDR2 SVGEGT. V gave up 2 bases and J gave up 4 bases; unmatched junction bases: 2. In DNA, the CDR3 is TGTGCCAGCAGTTACCACAGGGGATACGAGCAGTACGTC. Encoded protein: CASSYHRGYEQYV.

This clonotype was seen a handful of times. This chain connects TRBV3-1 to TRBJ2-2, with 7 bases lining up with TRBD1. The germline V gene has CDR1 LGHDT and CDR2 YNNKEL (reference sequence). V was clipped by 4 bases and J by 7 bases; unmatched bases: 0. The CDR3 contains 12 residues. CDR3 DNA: TGTGCCAGCAGCCGGGACAGCGGGGAGCTGTTTTTT. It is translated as CASSRDSGELFF.

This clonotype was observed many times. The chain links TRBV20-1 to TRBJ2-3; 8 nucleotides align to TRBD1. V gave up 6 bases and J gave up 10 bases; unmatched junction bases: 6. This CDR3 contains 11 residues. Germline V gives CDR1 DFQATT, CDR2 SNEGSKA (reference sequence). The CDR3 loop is CSALGQGPQYF. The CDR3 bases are TGCAGTGCGCTCGGACAGGGTCCGCAGTATTTT.

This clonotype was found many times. CDR3 sequence (DNA): TGTGCCAGTAGTCCCTACAGGGGGGCCTACGAGCAGTACTTC. Its translation: CASSPYRGAYEQYF. The gene calls are TRBV19 and TRBJ2-7; 8 nucleotides agree with TRBD1. The CDR3 consists of 14 residues. The germline CDR1 and CDR2 sequences are LNHDA and SQIVND (reference sequence). With V trimmed by 5 bases and J by 2 bases, 5 bases remained unmatched.

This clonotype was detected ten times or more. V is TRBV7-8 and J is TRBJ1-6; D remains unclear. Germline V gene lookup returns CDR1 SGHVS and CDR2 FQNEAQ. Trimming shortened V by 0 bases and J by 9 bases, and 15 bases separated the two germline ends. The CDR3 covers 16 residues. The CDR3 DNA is TGTGCCAGCAGCTTAGCGCGGCTCCCTCTGGCTTCACCCCTCCACTTT. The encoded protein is CASSLARLPLASPLHF.

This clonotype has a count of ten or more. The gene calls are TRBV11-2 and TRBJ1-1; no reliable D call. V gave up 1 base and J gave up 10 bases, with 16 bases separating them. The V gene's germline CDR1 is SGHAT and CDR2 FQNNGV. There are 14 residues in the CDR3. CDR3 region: CASSLVVPTSAAFF. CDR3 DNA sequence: TGTGCCAGCAGCTTAGTTGTGCCTACTTCGGCAGCTTTCTTT. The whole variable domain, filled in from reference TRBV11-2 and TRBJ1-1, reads EAGVAQSPRYKIIEKRQSVAFWCNPISGHATLYWYQQILGQGPKLLIQFQNNGVVDDSQLPKDRFSAERLKGVDSTLKIQPAKLEDSAVYLCASSLVVPTSAAFFGQGTRLTVV.

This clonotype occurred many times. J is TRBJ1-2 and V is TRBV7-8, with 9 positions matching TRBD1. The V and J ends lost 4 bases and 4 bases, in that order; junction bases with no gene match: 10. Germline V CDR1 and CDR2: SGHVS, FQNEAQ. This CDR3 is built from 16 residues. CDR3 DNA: TGTGCCAGCAGCTGGGGGACAGGGCCGTTCGGCTATGGCTACACCTTC. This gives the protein CASSWGTGPFGYGYTF.

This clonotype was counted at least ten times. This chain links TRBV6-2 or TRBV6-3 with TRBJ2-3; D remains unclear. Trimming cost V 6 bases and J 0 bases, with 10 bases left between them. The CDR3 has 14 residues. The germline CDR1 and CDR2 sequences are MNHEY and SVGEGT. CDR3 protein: CASRRAASTDTQYF. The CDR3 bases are TGTGCCAGCAGAAGGGCGGCTAGCACAGATACGCAGTATTTT.

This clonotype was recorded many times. The CDR3 region is CASSLTTTVTDTQYF. CDR3 in DNA: TGCGCCAGCAGCCTTACGACGACCGTCACAGATACGCAGTATTTT. V is TRBV5-1 and J is TRBJ2-3, with D uncertain. Trimming shortened V by 4 bases and J by 2 bases, and 14 bases separated the two germline ends. The CDR3 length is 15 residues. Germline V lookup: CDR1 SGHRS, CDR2 YFSETQ.

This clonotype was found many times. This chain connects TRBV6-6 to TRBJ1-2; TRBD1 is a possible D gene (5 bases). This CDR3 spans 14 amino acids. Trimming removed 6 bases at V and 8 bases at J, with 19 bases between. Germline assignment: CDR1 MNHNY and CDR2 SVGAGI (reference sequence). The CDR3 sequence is CASRKLGGEEGYTF. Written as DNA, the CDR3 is TGTGCCAGCAGGAAACTGGGGGGAGAGGAGGGCTACACCTTC.

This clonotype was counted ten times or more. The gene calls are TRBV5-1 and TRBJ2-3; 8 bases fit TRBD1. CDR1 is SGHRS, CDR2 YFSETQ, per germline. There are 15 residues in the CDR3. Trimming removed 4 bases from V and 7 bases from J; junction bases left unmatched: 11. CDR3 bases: TGCGCCAGCAGCCAAGAGACAGGGGCCTTACATACGCAGTATTTT. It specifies CASSQETGALHTQYF.

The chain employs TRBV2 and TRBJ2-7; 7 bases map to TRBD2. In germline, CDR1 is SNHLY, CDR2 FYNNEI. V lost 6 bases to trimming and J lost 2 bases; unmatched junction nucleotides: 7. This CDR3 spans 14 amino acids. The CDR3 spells CASRAGGVTYEQYV. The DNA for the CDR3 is TGTGCCAGCAGAGCTGGGGGGGTCACCTACGAGCAGTACGTC.